Shown below are 17 T cell receptor beta chains from a single sample sequenced in a study of blood T cells in healthy people across ages. The second PCR ran roughly 7 to 12 cycles with a sample-barcoded 5' primer and J-beta primers. TCRdb used MiXCR to reprocess the 5' RACE reads, holding one entry per CDR3 protein. The sample gives approximately 600,000 distinct CDR3 sequences, about 53% of which show up once; over 30% is in the top ten. What was sequenced was blood. These receptors were collected from a man in his 60s in good health.

V usage is TRBV20-1 and J usage is TRBJ1-2; D unclear. V was pared by 5 bases and J by 6 bases, with 13 bases between. The CDR3 has 12 residues. Per germline, CDR1 DFQATT and CDR2 SNEGSKA (reference sequence). In DNA form, the CDR3 reads TGCAGTGCTGTCGAGGGCCTTAATGGCTACACCTTC. Amino acids: CSAVEGLNGYTF.

This chain uses TRBV6-1 with TRBJ2-5; D may be TRBD1 or TRBD2 (5 bases each). The CDR3 is 13 residues long. Trimming removed 2 bases from V and 7 bases from J, with 11 bases in between. From germline, CDR1 is MNHNS and CDR2 SASEGT. CDR3 amino acids: CASSEHGDGTQYF. The CDR3 region has the DNA TGTGCCAGCAGTGAACACGGGGACGGGACCCAGTACTTC.

There are a few counts of this clonotype. V is TRBV11-2 and J is TRBJ2-1; the D gene could be TRBD1 or TRBD2 (6 bases each). CDR1 is SGHAT, CDR2 FQNNGV, per germline. Trimming pared 4 bases from V and 10 bases from J, leaving 14 bases between. CDR3 length equals 13 residues. The CDR3 DNA reads as TGTGCCAGCAGCTGGGAACGGGGGCAGGAGCAGTTCTTC. It specifies CASSWERGQEQFF.

CDR3 residues: CASSLGEGSPNQETQYF. In DNA, the CDR3 is TGCGCCAGCAGCTTGGGGGAGGGGTCTCCCAACCAAGAGACCCAGTACTTC. The chain uses TRBV5-1 and TRBJ2-5; 7 bases match TRBD2. This CDR3 region has 17 residues. Germline V CDR1 and CDR2: SGHRS, YFSETQ. V lost 0 bases, J lost 0 bases, and 8 bases stayed unmatched.

V usage is TRBV12-3 or TRBV12-4 and J usage is TRBJ2-5, with 8 positions matching TRBD2. The CDR3 length is 14 residues. J was trimmed by 4 bases and V by 5 bases; bases with no gene match: 6. CDR3 DNA: TGTGCCAGCAGTATAGAAGCGGGGGTAGAGACCCAGTACTTC. It specifies CASSIEAGVETQYF.

In this sample, this clonotype turned up a few times. The chain recombines TRBV6-6 with TRBJ1-6, with 7 bases lining up with TRBD1. The CDR3 loop spans 13 amino acids. The junction had 1 base not matched to a gene; V was cut back by 6 bases and J by 5 bases. CDR1 is MNHNY, CDR2 SVGAGI, per germline (reference sequence). The CDR3 bases are TGTGCCAGCAGAGGGACAGATAATTCACCCCTCCACTTT. It codes for CASRGTDNSPLHF.

This sequence joins TRBV3-1 and TRBJ2-4; TRBD2 agrees at 12 bases. Germline assignment: CDR1 LGHDT and CDR2 YNNKEL (reference sequence). The CDR3 is 16 amino acids. Trimming at V came to 0 bases and at J to 8 bases, leaving 5 bases not matched to a gene. The CDR3 sequence: CASSQDSSGGVDIQYF. For the CDR3, the DNA is TGTGCCAGCAGCCAAGATTCTAGCGGGGGGGTCGACATTCAGTACTTC.

The genes are TRBV7-2 and TRBJ2-7; the match to TRBD1 covers 7 bases. Trimming took 2 bases from V and 4 from J; bases not matched to a gene: 8. The CDR3 totals 15 residues. The germline V gene has CDR1 SGHTA and CDR2 FQGNSA. For the CDR3, the DNA is TGTGCCAGCAGCTTACGTAGGGGGCCAGGGTACGAGCAGTACTTC. As protein: CASSLRRGPGYEQYF.

The rearrangement joins TRBV6-1 to TRBJ2-2; D call uncertain. The CDR3 runs to 16 residues. The germline V gene encodes CDR1 MNHNS and CDR2 SASEGT. The V end was cut by 4 bases, the J end by 6 bases, with 18 bases between. The CDR3 DNA is TGTGCCAGCAGTGGGTTCATAGGGAACCCCTCCGGGGAGCTGTTTTTT. Its translation is CASSGFIGNPSGELFF.

This clonotype was counted a single time. The chain joins TRBV20-1 to TRBJ1-1; D gene unclear. Between the trimmed V and J ends, which lost 3 bases and 1 base, there was a span of 12 bases. The germline CDR1 and CDR2 sequences are DFQATT and SNEGSKA (reference sequence). The CDR3 is made up of 14 amino acids. The CDR3: CSASVANGNTEAFF. CDR3 nucleotide sequence: TGCAGTGCTAGCGTCGCCAATGGGAACACTGAAGCTTTCTTT.

The V gene is TRBV28, the J gene TRBJ2-3; 8 nucleotides align to TRBD2. Germline V gene lookup returns CDR1 MDHEN and CDR2 SYDVKM. V lost 6 bases, J lost 10 bases, and 6 bases stayed unmatched. There are 12 residues in the CDR3. CDR3 sequence reads: CASRGAGDPQYF. In DNA form, the CDR3 reads TGTGCCAGCAGGGGAGCGGGGGACCCGCAGTATTTT.

This clonotype was seen more than once but under ten times. The chain uses TRBV5-5 and TRBJ1-2; TRBD1 is a possible D gene (6 bases). The CDR3 extends over 14 amino acids. Germline CDR1 SGHKS, CDR2 YYEKEE (reference sequence). The V end lost 1 base, the J end lost 4 bases, and 11 bases lay between the germline ends. CDR3 in amino acids: CASSLLTGAYGYTF. Written as DNA, the CDR3 is TGTGCCAGCAGCTTGCTGACAGGTGCCTATGGCTACACCTTC. The whole variable domain, filled in from reference TRBV5-5 and TRBJ1-2, reads DAGVTQSPTHLIKTRGQQVTLRCSPISGHKSVSWYQQVLGQGPQFIFQYYEKEERGRGNFPDRFSARQFPNYSSELNVNALLLGDSALYLCASSLLTGAYGYTFGSGTRLTVV.

The J gene is TRBJ2-3, the V gene TRBV29-1; 7 nucleotides agree with TRBD2. Losses at the gene ends were 8 bases for V and 10 bases for J; bases not matched to a gene: 15. From germline, CDR1 is SQVTM and CDR2 ANQGSEA. There are 13 residues in the CDR3. The chain's CDR3 is CSSRASGVDAQYF. The DNA for the CDR3 is TGCAGCTCCCGAGCGAGCGGGGTGGATGCGCAGTATTTT.

The chain recombines TRBV20-1 with TRBJ1-2; no clear D. Trimming removed 5 bases at V and 8 bases at J, with 12 bases between. CDR3 length: 11 residues. Looked up from germline, CDR1 is DFQATT and CDR2 is SNEGSKA (reference sequence). CDR3 DNA sequence: TGCAGTGCTGCTAAGACCGACGGCTACACCTTC. Amino acid sequence: CSAAKTDGYTF.

The V call is TRBV15, the J call TRBJ1-2, with TRBD1 matching over 7 bases. This CDR3 spans 16 amino acids. V was pared by 0 bases and J by 0 bases, with 4 bases of the junction left unmatched. Germline CDR1 and CDR2: LNHNV and YYDKDF (reference sequence). The CDR3 nucleotides are TGTGCCACCAGCAGAGATGGGGACAGAGCTAACTATGGCTACACCTTC. Protein product: CATSRDGDRANYGYTF.

The CDR3 loop reads CASSSSTYGYTF. Written as DNA, the CDR3 is TGTGCCAGCAGCTCCAGCACATATGGCTACACCTTC. This chain uses TRBV7-2 with TRBJ1-2; no firm D call. The V gene's germline CDR1 is SGHTA and CDR2 FQGNSA. Trimming took 4 bases from V and 5 from J, leaving 8 bases between them. The CDR3 covers 12 residues.

The gene calls are TRBV20-1 and TRBJ1-6; the D is unclear. Germline CDR1 reads DFQATT; CDR2 reads SNEGSKA (reference sequence). Deletions cut 3 bases from V and 2 bases from J, with 8 bases between. This CDR3 has 14 amino acids. The CDR3 coding sequence is TGCAGTGCTAGGCGGTCCCCCTATAATTCACCCCTCCACTTT. Translation: CSARRSPYNSPLHF.